The clone carrying this T cell receptor beta chain was recorded once. Per sample, extraction of total RNA gave at least 5.5 micrograms in every case. The data originate from a study of blood T cells in healthy people across ages. With a J-beta primer mix and a sample-barcoded 5' primer, a second PCR ran about 7 to 12 cycles. One entry per CDR3 protein, called by TCRdb with MiXCR from the 5' RACE reads. Among about 1.1 million distinct CDR3 sequences, under 40% were seen once, and the ten largest hold 13%. Material for sequencing was blood. The TCR comes from a man younger than 35 in good health.

CDR3 sequence: CAWGKGGQVSYEQYF. In nucleotides, the CDR3 is TGTGCCTGGGGGAAGGGGGGACAGGTATCCTACGAGCAGTACTTC. The chain uses TRBV30 and TRBJ2-7; TRBD1 aligns across 8 bases. After removal of 5 bases from V and 1 base from J, the junction contained 10 bases not matched to a gene. Germline V gene sequence: CDR1 GTSNPN, CDR2 SVGIG (reference sequence). The CDR3 spans 15 residues.